The 15 T cell receptor beta chains in this list originate from one sample, sequenced in a study of T cells expressing NK-cell markers. TCRdb reprocessed the 5' RACE reads and reports one entry per CDR3 protein, with no DNA. The sample includes about 160,000 distinct CDR3 sequences. The sample consisted of blood T cells: a sorted CD56 or NKG2C T cell subset, CD4+ or CD8+ T cells, or bulk PBMC T cells (not recorded which). These receptors were collected from a woman aged 18-70 years in good health.

J is TRBJ2-1 and V is TRBV5-1; TCRdb picks TRBD2, but there is no DNA to check that call. The CDR3 is 15 residues long. Germline-derived CDR1 and CDR2 are SGHRS and YFSETQ. CDR3 residues: CASSLLAGVRNEQFF.

This sequence joins TRBV10-3 and TRBJ2-2. This CDR3 spans 13 amino acids. Germline CDR1 is ENHRY and CDR2 is SYGVKD. CDR3 loop: CAISEADRGSMFF.

The V gene is TRBV7-7, the J gene TRBJ2-2; the D gene TCRdb calls, TRBD1, cannot be checked with no DNA. The CDR3 extends over 15 amino acids. Germline assignment: CDR1 SSHAT and CDR2 FNYEAQ (reference sequence). The CDR3 protein is CASSNLPQGGGELFF.

This chain uses TRBV28 with TRBJ1-4; TCRdb indicates TRBD1, and absent DNA this call remains unverified. This CDR3 is 16 amino acids long. The germline CDR1 and CDR2 sequences are MDHEN and SYDVKM. The CDR3 sequence is CASSSGQGPTNEKLFF.

V usage is TRBV18 and J usage is TRBJ2-7; TCRdb gives TRBD2 as the D gene, but with no DNA this cannot be confirmed. The CDR3 has 15 residues. Germline lookup yields CDR1 KGHSH and CDR2 LQKENI. Here the CDR3 reads CASSGLISLGHEQYF.

This rearrangement joins TRBV7-9 to TRBJ2-3. CDR3 length: 11 residues. The germline V gene encodes CDR1 SEHNR and CDR2 FQNEAQ (reference sequence). The CDR3 region is CASRSTDTQYF. The full variable domain, in which reference TRBV7-9 and TRBJ2-3 provide the parts outside the CDR3, is DTGVSQNPRHKITKRGQNVTFRCDPISEHNRLYWYRQTLGQGPEFLTYFQNEAQLEKSRLLSDRFSAERPKGSFSTLEIQRTEQGDSAMYLCASRSTDTQYFGPGTRLTVL.

The chain has TRBV11-2 and TRBJ2-1. This CDR3 contains 14 residues. Germline V CDR1 and CDR2: SGHAT, FQNNGV. The CDR3: CASSFGSSYNEQFF.

This chain links TRBV3-1 with TRBJ1-1; the D call of TRBD1 rests on TCRdb alone, since no DNA is present to check it. There are 13 residues in the CDR3. Germline values: CDR1 LGHDT, CDR2 YNNKEL (reference sequence). CDR3 residues: CASSPTGSTEAFF.

This sequence joins TRBV20-1 and TRBJ1-1; TCRdb reports TRBD1, a call that lacks DNA to check it against. Germline lookup yields CDR1 DFQATT and CDR2 SNEGSKA (reference sequence). The CDR3 is 13 residues long. The CDR3 protein is CSARTGSGTEAFF.

V usage is TRBV5-1 and J usage is TRBJ2-7. Per germline, CDR1 SGHRS and CDR2 YFSETQ. There are 13 residues in the CDR3. The CDR3 here is CASSFPESYEQYF.

The chain uses TRBV21-1 and TRBJ2-7; the TCRdb D gene call, TRBD1, has no DNA to confirm it. TRBV21-1 is recorded as a pseudogene. The CDR3 runs 14 residues. CDR3 region: CASSPLTGGYEQYF.

The gene calls are TRBV3-1 and TRBJ1-2. From germline, CDR1 is LGHDT and CDR2 YNNKEL (reference sequence). The CDR3 is 14 amino acids. CDR3: CASSQDTDVYGYTF. Supplemented by reference TRBV3-1 and TRBJ1-2, the full variable domain reads DTAVSQTPKYLVTQMGNDKSIKCEQNLGHDTMYWYKQDSKKFLKIMFSYNNKELIINETVPNRFSPKSPDKAHLNLHINSLELGDSAVYFCASSQDTDVYGYTFGSGTRLTVV.

The chain links TRBV4-2 to TRBJ2-1. CDR3 size: 15 residues. CDR1 and CDR2 (germline): LGHNA, YNFKEQ. CDR3 region: CASSQELQPYNEQFF.

The chain has TRBV5-6 and TRBJ2-7; with no DNA, the TCRdb D assignment of TRBD2 cannot be verified. CDR3 length: 14 amino acids. Per germline, CDR1 SGHDT and CDR2 YYEEEE. Here the CDR3 reads CASSLSGPPYEQYF.

The chain combines TRBV6-1 with TRBJ1-1; TCRdb's assignment of TRBD1 cannot be checked, as there is no DNA. Germline V gene data show CDR1 as MNHNS and CDR2 as SASEGT. The CDR3 sequence is 12 residues long. CDR3 sequence: CALGGVNTEAFF.